The 21 T cell receptor beta chains in this list originate from one sample, sequenced in a study of cytomegalovirus exposure and HLA in healthy donors. The primer mix had 60 Vbeta and 13 Jbeta primers. Repertoires were generated with immunoSEQ multiplex PCR, while TCRdb's copy carries only in-frame clones and drops some. The sample holds some 110,000 clones, 80% to 85% seen once. Sequenced input: PBMCs. Every receptor here comes from a man aged 25-45 years in good health and CMV-seronegative.

The chain links TRBV6-5 to TRBJ1-1; D possibly corresponds to TRBD1 (6 bases). CDR3 length: 15 residues. Germline CDR1 and CDR2: MNHEY and SVGAGI. The V and J ends lost 7 bases and 5 bases respectively, with 20 bases between them. CDR3 region: CASINNALGATEAFF. The CDR3 nucleotides read TGTGCCAGCATCAATAATGCTCTGGGGGCAACTGAAGCTTTCTTT.

This sequence joins TRBV30 and TRBJ1-1, with D perhaps TRBD1 (5 bases). V lost 5 bases, J lost 2 bases, and 12 bases lay in between. The CDR3 loop spans 13 amino acids. CDR1 and CDR2 (germline): GTSNPN, SVGIG (reference sequence). CDR3: CAWFMGGNTEAFF. CDR3 DNA sequence: TGTGCCTGGTTCATGGGGGGAAACACTGAAGCTTTCTTT.

V and J are TRBV4-2 and TRBJ2-3, with D unresolved. The CDR3 extends over 16 amino acids. The germline gives CDR1 LGHNA, CDR2 YNFKEQ. With 1 base removed from V and 1 base from J, the gap between germline ends came to 12 bases. Here the CDR3 reads CASSQVVAERTDTQYF. CDR3 bases: TGTGCCAGCAGCCAAGTAGTCGCGGAACGCACAGATACGCAGTATTTT.

The CDR3 sequence is CASSLGTGERETQYF. In DNA form, the CDR3 reads TGTGCCAGCAGCCTAGGGACAGGGGAACGAGAGACCCAGTACTTC. The chain is built from TRBV7-8 and TRBJ2-5; 10 bases are shared with TRBD1. The CDR3 is 15 amino acids. The ends lost 5 bases at V and 4 bases at J; junction bases unmatched: 7. Per the germline V gene, CDR1 is SGHVS and CDR2 is FQNEAQ.

The chain couples TRBV18 to TRBJ1-4; TRBD1 matches 10 bases. Germline V CDR1 and CDR2: KGHSH, LQKENI. The CDR3 sequence is 16 residues long. The ends lost 2 bases at V and 10 bases at J; junction bases unmatched: 10. Written as DNA, the CDR3 is TGTGCCAGCTCACCAACCACCGGGACAGGGGCGGGAAAACTGTTTTTT. Amino acids: CASSPTTGTGAGKLFF.

DNA for the CDR3: TGTGCCAGTAGTATAACAGGGGACACTGAAGCTTTCTTT. It codes for CASSITGDTEAFF. V gene TRBV19 combines with J gene TRBJ1-1; 7 positions agree with TRBD1. This CDR3 contains 13 residues. Per the germline V gene, CDR1 is LNHDA and CDR2 is SQIVND (reference sequence). V gave up 2 bases and J gave up 3 bases; unmatched junction bases: 0.

The J gene is TRBJ1-5, the V gene TRBV2; unclear D gene. Deletions cut 5 bases from V and 1 base from J, with 9 bases between. This CDR3 is built from 14 residues. CDR1 is SNHLY and CDR2 is FYNNEI in the germline V gene. The CDR3 nucleotides are TGTGCCAGCAGTTACGACACGAGCAATCAGCCCCAGCATTTT. Encoded protein: CASSYDTSNQPQHF.

The V and J genes are TRBV6-1 and TRBJ1-1; TRBD1 matches 8 bases. The CDR3 is 16 residues long. The J segment lost 6 bases and the V segment lost 4 bases, leaving 13 bases of the junction unmatched. The germline gives CDR1 MNHNS, CDR2 SASEGT. CDR3 sequence reads: CASSAAGGAGWAEAFF. In nucleotides, the CDR3 is TGTGCCAGCAGTGCTGCAGGGGGCGCCGGGTGGGCTGAAGCTTTCTTT.

The chain carries TRBV6-1 and TRBJ1-6; perhaps TRBD1 as D (6 bases). Trimming removed 1 base from V and 10 bases from J, with 8 bases in between. Germline V CDR1 and CDR2: MNHNS, SASEGT. CDR3 length: 13 amino acids. This CDR3 reads CASSEETGSPLHF. The CDR3 bases are TGTGCCAGCAGTGAAGAGACAGGCTCACCCCTCCACTTT.

The chain carries TRBV9 and TRBJ2-7, with 8 bases matching TRBD2. CDR3 size: 15 residues. From germline, CDR1 is SGDLS and CDR2 YYNGEE. Trimming at V came to 0 bases and at J to 2 bases, leaving 4 bases not matched to a gene. Written as DNA, the CDR3 is TGTGCCAGCAGCGTAGCGAGCGGGGGACCCTACGAGCAGTACTTC. Its protein is CASSVASGGPYEQYF.

This clone has only one observation. The rearrangement joins TRBV9 to TRBJ2-2, with 9 bases aligning to TRBD1. Per germline, CDR1 SGDLS and CDR2 YYNGEE. Germline trimming cut 0 bases from V and 4 bases from J; bases unmatched to any gene: 7. CDR3 length: 17 amino acids. The CDR3 DNA reads as TGTGCCAGCAGCGTAGGGGGACAGGGCTGGAGCACCGGGGAGCTGTTTTTT. Protein product: CASSVGGQGWSTGELFF.

The chain links TRBV9 to TRBJ2-2; 7 bases agree with TRBD1. Trimming cost V 1 base and J 1 base; bases outside gene matches: 7. The CDR3 spans 17 residues. Germline CDR1 and CDR2: SGDLS and YYNGEE. The CDR3 DNA follows: TGTGCCAGCAGCGTACCTCGGGACAGCCAGAACACCGGGGAGCTGTTTTTT. Translated: CASSVPRDSQNTGELFF.

There are a few counts of this clone. The CDR3, as DNA: TGTGCCAGCAGCCCGGGTCGTGGATCCGAGCAGTACTTC. It translates to CASSPGRGSEQYF. The V and J genes are TRBV4-2 and TRBJ2-7; D ambiguous. The CDR3 sequence is 13 residues long. Germline V gene lookup returns CDR1 LGHNA and CDR2 YNFKEQ. Trimming cost V 4 bases and J 6 bases, with 13 bases left between them.

The chain is built from TRBV4-3 and TRBJ2-7; 8 bases match TRBD1. V lost 0 bases to trimming and J lost 0 bases; unmatched junction nucleotides: 13. CDR3 size: 19 residues. The germline V gene encodes CDR1 LGHNA and CDR2 YSLEER. CDR3 sequence reads: CASSQDRVGYRGFSYEQYF. The CDR3 DNA sequence: TGCGCCAGCAGCCAAGACCGAGTTGGTTACAGGGGGTTCTCCTACGAGCAGTACTTC.

This chain joins TRBV4-1 and TRBJ1-1; no firm D call. Germline assignment: CDR1 MGHRA and CDR2 YSYEKL. This CDR3 has 14 residues. Trimming took off 1 base at V and 8 bases at J, with 14 bases between the two ends. The CDR3 coding sequence is TGCGCCAGCAGCCAAGCTTCGCGGCGTCCCGAAGCTTTCTTT. This gives the protein CASSQASRRPEAFF.

V and J are TRBV2 and TRBJ2-3; D is unresolved. CDR1 is SNHLY and CDR2 is FYNNEI in the germline V gene. There are 13 residues in the CDR3. Trimming removed 7 bases from V and 7 bases from J, with 15 bases in between. The CDR3 DNA reads TGTGCCAGCAAAATCCCTAGTGTGAATACGCAGTATTTT. It is translated as CASKIPSVNTQYF.

DNA of the CDR3: TGTGCCAGCAGCGATACCCGAGGCAGTGGGTCCGAGCAGTACTTC. It is translated as CASSDTRGSGSEQYF. The chain carries TRBV2 and TRBJ2-7; no clear D gene. The CDR3 contains 15 residues. The V gene's germline CDR1 is SNHLY and CDR2 FYNNEI. Trimming cost V 6 bases and J 6 bases, with 21 bases left between them.

The CDR3 bases are TGTGCCAGCAGTTTACGCCCCTCCAGGGGGTGGAACACTGAAGCTTTCTTT. Its translation is CASSLRPSRGWNTEAFF. V and J are TRBV28 and TRBJ1-1; TRBD1 agrees at 7 bases. Unmatched junction bases numbered 10, after V lost 2 bases and J lost 1 base. CDR1 is MDHEN, CDR2 SYDVKM, per germline. The CDR3 loop spans 17 amino acids.

The table lists this clone with a count of one. This chain connects TRBV29-1 to TRBJ1-3; D might be TRBD1 (6 bases). Germline CDR1 is SQVTM and CDR2 is ANQGSEA. Trimming shortened V by 7 bases and J by 8 bases, and 9 bases separated the two germline ends. CDR3 size: 10 residues. The CDR3 DNA reads as TGCAGCGCAGGGGTTGACACCATATATTTT. Amino acids: CSAGVDTIYF.

The chain has TRBV5-3 and TRBJ1-5; D gene uncertain. TRBV5-3 is treated as an ORF (open reading frame) with a function not yet certain. The length of the CDR3 is 13 residues. V lost 0 bases and J 7 bases, leaving 8 bases between the germline ends. CDR3 sequence: CARSLVRKQPQHF. CDR3 nucleotide sequence: TGTGCCAGAAGCTTGGTTAGAAAACAGCCCCAGCATTTT.

The rearrangement uses TRBV19 and TRBJ2-2; 11 bases line up with TRBD1. V dropped 5 bases and J dropped 3; count of bases not matched to a gene: 20. The CDR3 has 21 residues. Germline V CDR1 and CDR2: LNHDA, SQIVND (reference sequence). The CDR3, as DNA: TGTGCCAGTAGTCTACACGTTCCTCAGGGACAGGGGGTCCTCCACACCGGGGAGCTGTTTTTT. As protein: CASSLHVPQGQGVLHTGELFF. Based on the CDR3 plus reference TRBV19 and TRBJ2-2, the full variable domain is DGGITQSPKYLFRKEGQNVTLSCEQNLNHDAMYWYRQDPGQGLRLIYYSQIVNDFQKGDIAEGYSVSREKKESFPLTVTSAQKNPTAFYLCASSLHVPQGQGVLHTGELFFGEGSRLTVL.